One sample yielded the 19 T cell receptor beta chains listed below, sequenced in a study of blood T cells in healthy people across ages. Next came a second PCR, run for roughly 7 to 12 cycles, which used a sample-barcoded 5' primer along with a J-beta primer mix. TCRdb itself ran the 5' RACE reads through MiXCR, one entry per CDR3 protein. The sample yields fewer than 2,000,000 distinct CDR3 sequences, around 42% seen once. Sequenced input: blood. The receptors come from a human donor in good health.

This clonotype came up a few times. One junction end does not reproduce the germline sequence, and a read error may be involved. V usage is TRBV20-1 and J usage is TRBJ2-4; 8 nucleotides align to TRBD1. The germline CDR1 and CDR2 sequences are DFQATT and SNEGSKA (reference sequence). This CDR3 has 16 amino acids. Here the CDR3 reads CSARDRTGWAKNIQYF. CDR3 DNA sequence: TGCAGTGCTCGAGATCGGACAGGGTGGGCCAAAAACATTCAGTACTTC.

In regard to this clonotype: Mismatch with germline at one junction end may stem from a read error. J is TRBJ1-2 and V is TRBV12-3 or TRBV12-4, with TRBD1 matching 7 bases. This CDR3 has 16 residues. As DNA, the CDR3 is TGTGCCAGCAGCCCGACGGGGACAGCAGCTAACTATGGCCACACCTTC. Its translation: CASSPTGTAANYGHTF.

This clonotype turned up a few times. V usage is TRBV20-1 and J usage is TRBJ2-3; 11 nucleotides align to TRBD2. The CDR3 consists of 15 residues. Germline V gives CDR1 DFQATT, CDR2 SNEGSKA (reference sequence). With 1 base clipped from V and 8 bases from J, the junction kept 8 bases outside the gene matches. CDR3 loop: CSARGGTSGEFTQYF. CDR3 nucleotide sequence: TGCAGTGCTAGAGGAGGGACTAGCGGAGAATTTACGCAGTATTTT.

The V call is TRBV6-2 or TRBV6-3, the J call TRBJ1-2; D is perhaps TRBD1 (5 bases). CDR1 and CDR2 (germline): MNHEY, SVGEGT. Trimming removed 5 bases at V and 2 bases at J, with 12 bases between. This CDR3 contains 14 residues. The CDR3 is CASSLEYRNYGYTF. The CDR3 bases are TGTGCCAGCAGTCTCGAATACAGGAACTATGGCTACACCTTC.

This chain connects TRBV5-6 to TRBJ2-6, with D unresolved. V was cut by 0 bases and J by 4 bases, with 11 bases left in between. In germline, CDR1 is SGHDT, CDR2 YYEEEE. CDR3 length: 16 amino acids. The CDR3 DNA reads TGTGCCAGCAGCTTGGATCATCTGTCCGGGGCCAACGTCCTGACTTTC. Residues: CASSLDHLSGANVLTF.

The V and J genes are TRBV12-3 or TRBV12-4 and TRBJ2-7; TRBD2 aligns across 9 bases. V shed 3 bases and J 4 bases; nucleotides not matched to a gene: 13. This CDR3 contains 17 residues. CDR3 bases: TGTGCCAGCAGTTTCCGATGGGGCGGGGGGGCCGGTTACGAGCAGTACTTC. It is translated as CASSFRWGGGAGYEQYF.

The table lists this clonotype with a few counts. V is TRBV6-5 and J is TRBJ1-2; a possible D gene is TRBD1 (6 bases). This CDR3 is built from 14 residues. CDR1 MNHEY and CDR2 SVGAGI come from the germline V gene. V was pared by 1 base and J by 8 bases, with 14 bases between. For the CDR3, the DNA is TGTGCCAGCAGTTACTTAACCGGGACAAAAGGCTACACCTTC. Translation: CASSYLTGTKGYTF.

The V and J genes are TRBV29-1 and TRBJ1-2, with TRBD1 as a possible D gene (5 bases). Germline assignment: CDR1 SQVTM and CDR2 ANQGSEA. The CDR3 runs to 11 residues. V lost 7 bases, J lost 7 bases, and 13 bases lay in between. Written as DNA, the CDR3 is TGCAGCGGTATCGGGGGTGGTGGCTACACCTTC. It codes for CSGIGGGGYTF.

The chain uses TRBV7-9 and TRBJ1-5; 10 bases are shared with TRBD1. The CDR3 covers 15 residues. Unmatched junction bases numbered 10, after V lost 5 bases and J lost 9 bases. Germline CDR1 is SEHNR and CDR2 is FQNEAQ (reference sequence). CDR3 bases: TGTGCCAGCAGCCCCAACGGGACAGGGGATCGGCCCCAGCATTTT. This codes for CASSPNGTGDRPQHF.

V usage is TRBV3-1 and J usage is TRBJ1-3, with D unresolved. The germline V and J ends were trimmed by 4 bases and 4 bases, with 11 bases remaining between them. This CDR3 comprises 14 residues. Germline V CDR1 and CDR2: LGHDT, YNNKEL (reference sequence). The CDR3 sequence is CASSLHLGGNTIYF. The DNA for the CDR3 is TGTGCCAGCAGCCTACACCTGGGGGGAAACACCATATATTTT.

The rearrangement uses TRBV5-1 and TRBJ1-4; perhaps TRBD1 as D (5 bases). V was cut by 4 bases and J by 10 bases, with 20 bases left in between. Looked up from germline, CDR1 is SGHRS and CDR2 is YFSETQ. The CDR3 has 15 amino acids. The chain's CDR3 is CASSPGTGETGKLFF. As DNA, the CDR3 is TGCGCCAGCAGCCCGGGTACAGGAGAAACGGGAAAACTGTTTTTT.

This clonotype has ten or more counts. The CDR3 region is CASSHGGGYTF. CDR3 nucleotide sequence: TGTGCCAGCTCACATGGGGGCGGCTACACCTTC. The chain couples TRBV18 to TRBJ1-2, with D tentatively TRBD1 (6 bases). The V and J ends lost 4 bases and 8 bases respectively, with 8 bases between them. Germline V gene data show CDR1 as KGHSH and CDR2 as LQKENI. CDR3 size: 11 residues.

CDR3 DNA: TGTGCCAGCAGAACCGCACAGGGGAGGAACGAGCAGTACTTC. This translates into CASRTAQGRNEQYF. The chain couples TRBV6-2 or TRBV6-3 to TRBJ2-7, with a tentative D call TRBD1 (7 bases). Trimming removed 6 bases at V and 5 bases at J, with 17 bases between. The CDR3 consists of 14 residues. Germline CDR1 reads MNHEY; CDR2 reads SVGEGT.

With respect to this clonotype: One junction end does not reproduce the germline sequence, and a read error may be involved. The chain couples TRBV30 to TRBJ1-4; possible D gene TRBD1, 6 bases. CDR3 size: 16 residues. CDR1 is GTSNPN and CDR2 is SVGIG in the germline V gene (reference sequence). CDR3 residues: CAWSLFRGRTNEKRFF. The CDR3 nucleotides read TGTGCCTGGAGTCTTTTCAGGGGCCGAACTAATGAAAAACGGTTTTTT.

There are a few counts of this clonotype. V gene TRBV2 combines with J gene TRBJ2-5; D gene uncertain. Germline V gives CDR1 SNHLY, CDR2 FYNNEI. The germline V and J ends were trimmed by 8 bases and 2 bases, with 6 bases remaining between them. The CDR3 runs to 11 residues. CDR3 residues: CASLIQETQYF. The DNA for the CDR3 is TGTGCCAGCTTAATACAAGAGACCCAGTACTTC.

This chain joins TRBV6-1 and TRBJ1-1; D may be TRBD1 (6 bases). The CDR3 length is 16 residues. The V end lost 2 bases, the J end lost 4 bases, and 17 bases lay between the germline ends. CDR1 is MNHNS, CDR2 SASEGT, per germline. The CDR3, as DNA: TGTGCCAGCAGTGAAAGAGGGGGATTTCTGGGCACTGAAGCTTTCTTT. As protein: CASSERGGFLGTEAFF.

This clonotype was seen once. CDR3 sequence (DNA): TGTGCCAGCAGCATCCACAATTCTCTTGCGGATACGCAGTATTTT. This gives the protein CASSIHNSLADTQYF. This chain joins TRBV9 and TRBJ2-3; D is undetermined. Trimming took 4 bases from V and 6 from J, leaving 18 bases between them. In germline, CDR1 is SGDLS, CDR2 YYNGEE. This CDR3 contains 15 residues.

This clonotype was detected only a few times. V usage is TRBV7-9 and J usage is TRBJ2-5; D is possibly TRBD2 (6 bases). This CDR3 has 17 residues. Per the germline V gene, CDR1 is SEHNR and CDR2 is FQNEAQ (reference sequence). V gave up 1 base and J gave up 3 bases, with 18 bases separating them. The chain's CDR3 is CASSLDILVSGEETQYF. The CDR3, as DNA: TGTGCCAGCAGCTTAGACATCCTGGTTAGCGGTGAAGAGACCCAGTACTTC.

V and J are TRBV4-1 and TRBJ2-4; TRBD2 aligns across 9 bases. Germline assignment: CDR1 MGHRA and CDR2 YSYEKL. The CDR3 totals 16 residues. Losses at the gene ends were 0 bases for V and 9 bases for J; bases not matched to a gene: 9. CDR3 amino acids: CASSQDQRGVASIQYF. CDR3 nucleotide sequence: TGCGCCAGCAGCCAAGATCAGCGGGGGGTAGCGAGCATTCAGTACTTC.